These 25 T cell receptor beta chains were all obtained from the same sample, sequenced in a study of CD4 and CD8 cells across lung adenocarcinoma regions. TCRdb independently ran MiXCR on the PCR reads; one entry per CDR3 protein. The data show around 3,800 distinct CDR3 sequences, with approximately 60% seen just once and about 15% held by the top ten. Sequenced: CD4+ T cells from the center of a lung tumor. The receptors shown here come from a male donor with lung adenocarcinoma. The CD4 and CD8 labels of this study may be unreliable.

By share, this clonotype counts as large. The chain has TRBV6-1 and TRBJ1-5, with 10 bases fitting TRBD1. CDR1 MNHNS and CDR2 SASEGT come from the germline V gene. V lost 4 bases to trimming and J lost 4 bases; unmatched junction nucleotides: 1. The length of the CDR3 is 14 residues. Written as DNA, the CDR3 is TGTGCCAGCAGTGGGACAGGGGGAAATCAGCCCCAGCATTTT. This sequence encodes CASSGTGGNQPQHF.

With regard to this clonotype: At one boundary the junction diverges from the germline segment, which might be a read error. The chain has TRBV6-1 and TRBJ2-5; TRBD2 might be the D (7 bases). Per the germline V gene, CDR1 is MNHNS and CDR2 is SASEGT. The CDR3 is made up of 16 amino acids. The CDR3 sequence: CASRRRGGADKETQYF. The CDR3 bases are TGTGCCAGCAGGAGGCGAGGGGGGGCTGACAAAGAGACGCAGTACTTC.

This chain links TRBV27 with TRBJ2-4; TRBD2 might be the D (6 bases). This CDR3 region has 13 residues. Trimming removed 2 bases from V and 13 bases from J, with 15 bases in between. Germline CDR1 and CDR2: MNHEY and SMNVEV (reference sequence). The CDR3 sequence: CASSLRTTGEQYF. The CDR3 coding sequence is TGTGCCAGCAGTTTACGGACGACGGGGGAGCAGTACTTC.

By its share, this clonotype is medium-sized. V is TRBV5-1 and J is TRBJ2-4, with TRBD1 matching 7 bases. Germline V gene sequence: CDR1 SGHRS, CDR2 YFSETQ. After removal of 4 bases from V and 5 bases from J, the junction contained 3 bases not matched to a gene. The CDR3 spans 13 residues. CDR3 residues: CASSPGTENIQYF. The CDR3 DNA is TGCGCCAGCAGCCCAGGGACAGAAAACATTCAGTACTTC.

As to this clonotype: Germline is not matched at one junction end, which may reflect a read error. The gene calls are TRBV7-2 and TRBJ2-5; D is unresolved. This CDR3 comprises 15 residues. The V gene's germline CDR1 is SGHTA and CDR2 FQGNSA. CDR3 loop: CASSFGCPCQEAQYF. As DNA, the CDR3 is TGTGCCAGCAGCTTTGGCTGTCCGTGCCAAGAGGCCCAGTACTTC. Looking up the rest from reference TRBV7-2 and TRBJ2-5 gives the full variable domain: GAGVSQSPSNKVTEKGKDVELRCDPISGHTALYWYRQSLGQGLEFLIYFQGNSAPDKSGLPSDRFSAERTGGSVSTLTIQRTQQEDSAVYLCASSFGCPCQEAQYFGPGTRLLVL.

Relative to its sample, this clonotype is medium-sized (0.01 to 0.1%). The DNA for the CDR3 is TGTGCCAGCAGCTTAGCAGGGAGAAGTCAACTGTTTTTT. Its protein product is CASSLAGRSQLFF. The chain is built from TRBV7-2 and TRBJ1-4; D is unclear. The V gene lost 0 bases and the J gene lost 12 bases, with 11 bases spanning the gap. Germline-derived CDR1 and CDR2 are SGHTA and FQGNSA. The CDR3 loop spans 13 amino acids.

This chain links TRBV12-3 or TRBV12-4 with TRBJ2-1, with 8 nucleotides matching TRBD2. The trim removed 2 bases at V and 9 bases at J, leaving 9 bases unmatched. The length of the CDR3 is 15 residues. CDR3 in amino acids: CASSLLSGSSGEQFF. As DNA, the CDR3 is TGTGCCAGCAGTTTATTGAGCGGGAGCTCAGGTGAGCAGTTCTTC.

This clonotype showed up just a few times. The J gene is TRBJ2-1, the V gene TRBV4-1; the D is unclear. The V end was cut by 1 base, the J end by 4 bases, with 11 bases between. The length of the CDR3 is 15 residues. Germline V gene data show CDR1 as MGHRA and CDR2 as YSYEKL. CDR3: CASSQAANYYNEQFF. For the CDR3, the DNA is TGCGCCAGCAGCCAAGCTGCCAATTATTACAATGAGCAGTTCTTC.

This chain uses TRBV6-1 with TRBJ2-1; D gene uncertain. V was shortened by 5 bases and J by 7 bases, with 24 bases between the two germline ends. CDR3 size: 17 residues. The V gene's germline CDR1 is MNHNS and CDR2 SASEGT. CDR3 loop: CASSSGNSNYLGNEQFF. CDR3 in DNA: TGTGCCAGCAGTAGTGGAAACAGCAATTACCTTGGGAATGAGCAGTTCTTC.

This clonotype is labeled medium-sized (0.01 to 0.1%). The chain carries TRBV11-3 and TRBJ2-3; unclear D gene. Germline loops: CDR1 SGHNT, CDR2 YENEEA. This CDR3 spans 13 amino acids. V was shortened by 0 bases and J by 8 bases, with 9 bases between the two germline ends. CDR3 protein: CASSLETVSTQYF. In DNA form, the CDR3 reads TGTGCCAGCAGCTTAGAGACGGTGTCTACGCAGTATTTT.

There are a few counts of this clonotype. The chain is built from TRBV6-1 and TRBJ2-5, with D maybe TRBD2 (5 bases). The J call may be in error: the DNA end matches TRBJ2-7 better. The CDR3 is 14 residues long. Germline V lookup: CDR1 MNHNS, CDR2 SASEGT. CDR3 coding DNA: TGTGCCAGCAGTGAAGGACCGGGAATCTACGAGCAGTACTTC. Translating gives CASSEGPGIYEQYF.

The V and J genes are TRBV5-6 and TRBJ1-2, with a tentative D call TRBD1 (5 bases). The CDR3 extends over 19 amino acids. V lost 3 bases and J lost 4, with 28 bases in between. CDR1 is SGHDT and CDR2 is YYEEEE in the germline V gene. CDR3 amino acids: CASSSTLGYRDGYSYGYTF. The CDR3 DNA reads as TGTGCCAGCAGCTCGACTTTGGGGTACCGGGACGGCTATTCCTATGGCTACACCTTC.

As regards this clonotype: At one end, the junction sequence differs from germline, possibly due to a read error. The chain recombines TRBV6-1 with TRBJ2-5; either TRBD1 or TRBD2 may fit D (5 bases each). Germline V CDR1 and CDR2: MNHNS, SASEGT. The CDR3 covers 14 residues. CDR3 in amino acids: CAGSGGRDQETQYF. The CDR3 coding sequence is TGTGCGGGCAGTGGGGGACGTGACCAAGAGACCCAGTACTTT.

By share of the sample, this clonotype is medium-sized (0.01 to 0.1%). V and J are TRBV6-1 and TRBJ1-5, with 7 bases matching TRBD1. Germline CDR1 and CDR2: MNHNS and SASEGT. The length of the CDR3 is 14 residues. The junction had 6 bases not matched to a gene; V was cut back by 6 bases and J by 4 bases. In nucleotides, the CDR3 is TGTGCCAGCAGATCGGGACAGCATAATCAGCCCCAGCATTTT. Protein product: CASRSGQHNQPQHF.

The chain joins TRBV6-1 to TRBJ2-1; the match to TRBD2 covers 8 bases. TRBJ2-7 explains the end of the DNA better; the J call may be wrong. Germline lookup yields CDR1 MNHNS and CDR2 SASEGT. There are 15 residues in the CDR3. The CDR3 region has the DNA TGTGCCAGCAGTCGTCCCGGGACTAGTACCTACGAGCAGTACTTC. Protein sequence: CASSRPGTSTYEQYF.

The V gene is TRBV7-6, the J gene TRBJ2-1; 13 nucleotides align to TRBD2. Germline values: CDR1 SGHVS, CDR2 FNYEAQ. This CDR3 contains 17 residues. V trimming: 2 bases; J trimming: 4 bases; junction bases outside the gene matches: 5. The CDR3 sequence is CASSLYGTSGVYNEQFF. The CDR3 nucleotides are TGTGCCAGCAGCTTATATGGGACTAGCGGGGTATACAATGAGCAGTTCTTC. Variable domain in full (rest from reference TRBV7-6 and TRBJ2-1): GAGVSQSPRYKVTKRGQDVALRCDPISGHVSLYWYRQALGQGPEFLTYFNYEAQQDKSGLPNDRFSAERPEGSISTLTIQRTEQRDSAMYRCASSLYGTSGVYNEQFFGPGTRLTVL.

Here the CDR3 reads CASKPRAGLAGNEQFF. The DNA of the CDR3 is TGTGCCAGCAAACCTCGGGCGGGACTAGCAGGCAATGAGCAGTTCTTC. This chain joins TRBV6-1 and TRBJ2-1, with TRBD2 identical over 9 bases. With V trimmed by 7 bases and J by 6 bases, 13 bases remained unmatched. Germline CDR1 MNHNS, CDR2 SASEGT. The CDR3 contains 16 residues.

By its share, this clonotype is medium-sized (0.01 to 0.1%). This chain joins TRBV7-2 and TRBJ2-3; D possibly corresponds to TRBD1 (5 bases). Per germline, CDR1 SGHTA and CDR2 FQGNSA. CDR3 length equals 13 residues. V lost 3 bases and J lost 3, with 7 bases in between. The CDR3 DNA follows: TGTGCCAGCAGCTTTCAGGGAACAGATACGCAGTATTTT. Amino acid sequence: CASSFQGTDTQYF.

The chain links TRBV12-3 or TRBV12-4 to TRBJ1-1; maybe TRBD1 (5 bases). Trimming cost V 6 bases and J 3 bases, with 23 bases left between them. The CDR3 extends over 17 amino acids. CDR3 sequence: CASSPKRPGPGDTEAFF. In DNA form, the CDR3 reads TGTGCCAGCAGCCCTAAGAGACCGGGACCGGGGGACACTGAAGCTTTCTTT.

The rearrangement links TRBV6-5 to TRBJ1-6; D ambiguous. V was trimmed by 2 bases and J by 0 bases, leaving 17 bases between them. The CDR3 extends over 19 amino acids. Germline V CDR1 and CDR2: MNHEY, SVGAGI. The DNA of the CDR3 is TGTGCCAGCAGTTACCTTGGCGCGGGCCAGAGCTCCTATAATTCACCCCTCCACTTT. Amino acid sequence: CASSYLGAGQSSYNSPLHF.

The V gene is TRBV6-5, the J gene TRBJ1-3; possible D gene TRBD1, 6 bases. The CDR3 has 16 amino acids. V dropped 2 bases and J dropped 0 bases, with 11 bases sitting between them. Germline V gene data show CDR1 as MNHEY and CDR2 as SVGAGI. The CDR3 reads CASSYAGHSSGNTIYF. The CDR3 nucleotides read TGTGCCAGCAGTTACGCGGGACATTCCTCTGGAAACACCATATATTTT.

In its sample, this clonotype ranks as large. The chain combines TRBV6-1 with TRBJ1-1; D is possibly TRBD1 (5 bases). In germline, CDR1 is MNHNS, CDR2 SASEGT. This CDR3 contains 13 residues. V shed 8 bases and J shed 1 base, with 11 bases lying between them. CDR3 residues: CASQGRGNTEAFF. The CDR3 region has the DNA TGTGCCAGCCAGGGAAGGGGGAACACTGAAGCTTTCTTT.

The rearrangement links TRBV10-1 to TRBJ2-1; 9 nucleotides line up with TRBD2. Germline V gene sequence: CDR1 WNHNN, CDR2 SYGVQD (reference sequence). This CDR3 has 14 amino acids. V gave up 4 bases and J gave up 8 bases; unmatched junction bases: 6. The CDR3: CASSVSGSRDEQFF. The CDR3 DNA follows: TGCGCCAGCAGTGTTAGCGGGAGCCGCGATGAGCAGTTCTTC.

This clonotype has just a few counts. The gene calls are TRBV6-1 and TRBJ1-2; 7 bases align to TRBD1. V dropped 8 bases and J dropped 4; count of bases not matched to a gene: 19. The CDR3 is made up of 17 amino acids. CDR1 is MNHNS, CDR2 SASEGT, per germline. CDR3 in DNA: TGTGCCAGCGGAAAGGCCGAGGTTAGGGGGCTTTTCTATGGCTACACCTTC. This encodes CASGKAEVRGLFYGYTF.

V gene TRBV4-3 combines with J gene TRBJ2-3, with D perhaps TRBD1 or TRBD2 (5 bases each). V lost 1 base to trimming and J lost 0 bases, with 8 bases between them. The CDR3 spans 15 residues. In germline, CDR1 is LGHNA, CDR2 YSLEER. In DNA, the CDR3 is TGCGCCAGCAGCCAAGGGGACGGGAGCACAGATACGCAGTATTTT. This gives the protein CASSQGDGSTDTQYF.